The 20 T cell receptor beta chains in this list originate from one sample, sequenced in a study of shared clonotypes between healthy human individuals. Clones were read by immunoSEQ multiplex PCR, and TCRdb kept only the in-frame ones, dropping some. The sample lists approximately 510,000 clones, 79% occurring once. The sample taken for sequencing was PBMCs. These receptors were taken from a woman between 35 and 50 years old in good health. Some clones in this sample may be carry-over from other donors' samples.

The chain links TRBV27 to TRBJ1-3, with D tentatively TRBD1 (5 bases). Germline V gives CDR1 MNHEY, CDR2 SMNVEV (reference sequence). The CDR3 consists of 13 residues. The V end was cut by 8 bases, the J end by 4 bases, with 12 bases between. The chain's CDR3 is CASSDWGGNTIYF. In nucleotides, the CDR3 is TGTGCCAGCTCGGATTGGGGGGGAAACACCATATATTTT.

V usage is TRBV6-1 and J usage is TRBJ2-7; unclear D gene. Germline assignment: CDR1 MNHNS and CDR2 SASEGT. CDR3 length: 14 residues. Between the trimmed V and J ends, which lost 6 bases and 4 bases, there was a span of 16 bases. CDR3 region: CASSLTLGHYEQYF. The CDR3 DNA sequence: TGTGCCAGCAGCTTAACCCTTGGGCATTACGAGCAGTACTTC.

The chain joins TRBV9 to TRBJ2-5, with 8 nucleotides matching TRBD1. This CDR3 has 16 residues. Germline V gene data show CDR1 as SGDLS and CDR2 as YYNGEE. V lost 0 bases and J lost 5; bases outside the gene matches: 9. The CDR3 sequence is CASSVEAAGGFETQYF. DNA of the CDR3: TGTGCCAGCAGCGTAGAGGCGGCAGGGGGCTTTGAGACCCAGTACTTC.

The chain joins TRBV25-1 to TRBJ1-4; D remains unclear. CDR3 size: 14 residues. V gave up 3 bases and J gave up 7 bases, with 12 bases separating them. Germline loops: CDR1 MGHDK, CDR2 SYGVNS. CDR3 region: CASSEDPLTEKLFF. The CDR3 coding sequence is TGTGCCAGCAGTGAGGACCCACTGACTGAAAAACTGTTTTTT.

This rearrangement joins TRBV11-2 to TRBJ2-7; perhaps TRBD2 as D (6 bases). V was cut by 3 bases and J by 0 bases, with 12 bases left in between. Germline CDR1 is SGHAT and CDR2 is FQNNGV. The CDR3 is made up of 15 amino acids. The CDR3 loop is CASSFWAGISYEQYF. The CDR3 region has the DNA TGTGCCAGCAGCTTTTGGGCGGGGATCTCCTACGAGCAGTACTTC.

The chain has TRBV5-1 and TRBJ2-1; possible D gene TRBD2, 6 bases. The CDR3 consists of 15 residues. The ends were cut back, 4 bases at V and 6 bases at J, with 17 bases in the middle. CDR1 is SGHRS, CDR2 YFSETQ, per germline. The CDR3 coding sequence is TGCGCCAGCAGCCCTCCCGGGACTCAACTCAATGAGCAGTTCTTC. Its translation is CASSPPGTQLNEQFF.

Ten or more counts support this clone. Within the sample, other DNA sequences also encode this same CDR3. The chain uses TRBV5-4 and TRBJ2-7, with 8 bases matching TRBD1. Trimming at V came to 0 bases and at J to 6 bases, leaving 14 bases not matched to a gene. Germline-derived CDR1 and CDR2 are SGHNT and YYREEE (reference sequence). This CDR3 contains 17 residues. In nucleotides, the CDR3 is TGTGCCAGCAGCTTGGACCCCCGACAGGGGAGAGTGGGCGAGCAGTACTTC. Amino acids: CASSLDPRQGRVGEQYF.

This clone was observed a few times. This chain joins TRBV28 and TRBJ2-7; 7 bases fit TRBD1. Trimming at V came to 4 bases and at J to 4 bases, leaving 7 bases not matched to a gene. The length of the CDR3 is 14 residues. Germline V gene lookup returns CDR1 MDHEN and CDR2 SYDVKM. The CDR3 DNA sequence: TGTGCCAGCAGTTCTCGGACAGGACGTTACGAGCAGTACTTC. Amino acid sequence: CASSSRTGRYEQYF.

V usage is TRBV27 and J usage is TRBJ2-7, with TRBD2 as a possible D gene (6 bases). The CDR3 consists of 16 residues. Germline CDR1 reads MNHEY; CDR2 reads SMNVEV (reference sequence). Trimming left V 3 bases short and J 4 bases short, with 19 bases between. CDR3 protein: CASSFGGGGRIYEQYF. The CDR3 nucleotides are TGTGCCAGCAGTTTTGGGGGTGGGGGGAGAATATACGAGCAGTACTTC.

The genes are TRBV6-1 and TRBJ2-7; TRBD2 matches 8 bases. Trimming removed 7 bases from V and 3 bases from J; junction bases left unmatched: 5. Germline-derived CDR1 and CDR2 are MNHNS and SASEGT. The CDR3 has 13 amino acids. In nucleotides, the CDR3 is TGTGCCAGCAAGACTAGCGAGAACTACGAGCAGTACTTC. Its protein is CASKTSENYEQYF.

This rearrangement joins TRBV6-5 to TRBJ2-2, with TRBD1 matching 7 bases. The germline gives CDR1 MNHEY, CDR2 SVGAGI. There are 16 residues in the CDR3. Trimming at V came to 2 bases and at J to 6 bases, leaving 9 bases not matched to a gene. The CDR3 bases are TGTGCCAGCAGTTACCCCCGAGGGGGCCGGTCCGGGGAGCTGTTTTTT. Residues: CASSYPRGGRSGELFF.

This chain links TRBV18 with TRBJ2-7, with D maybe TRBD1 (5 bases). Between the trimmed V and J ends, which lost 4 bases and 3 bases, there was a span of 13 bases. There are 14 residues in the CDR3. Germline values: CDR1 KGHSH, CDR2 LQKENI. The CDR3 DNA reads TGTGCCAGCTCACAGACAACCCAGGGCTACGAGCAGTACTTC. Its protein is CASSQTTQGYEQYF.

This clone has more than one count but fewer than ten. Here the CDR3 reads CASSQTGGTEAFF. The CDR3 DNA is TGTGCCAGCAGCCAGACAGGGGGCACTGAAGCTTTCTTT. The chain carries TRBV7-6 and TRBJ1-1; 9 bases match TRBD1. Germline V gene data show CDR1 as SGHVS and CDR2 as FNYEAQ. V lost 5 bases and J lost 4; bases outside the gene matches: 2. This CDR3 contains 13 residues.

This chain joins TRBV27 and TRBJ2-3; perhaps D is TRBD1 or TRBD2 (6 bases each). The V end lost 6 bases, the J end lost 6 bases, and 22 bases lay between the germline ends. Germline CDR1 reads MNHEY; CDR2 reads SMNVEV (reference sequence). The CDR3 has 16 amino acids. CDR3 in DNA: TGTGCCAGCAGACCCTCCGGGAGCCCGAGGGGGGATACGCAGTATTTT. This translates into CASRPSGSPRGDTQYF.

This clone occurred once. The V call is TRBV5-1, the J call TRBJ2-3; 8 nucleotides match TRBD1. V lost 2 bases to trimming and J lost 4 bases; unmatched junction nucleotides: 3. The CDR3 runs to 14 residues. Germline V CDR1 and CDR2: SGHRS, YFSETQ. The CDR3: CASSFGQGPDTQYF. As DNA, the CDR3 is TGCGCCAGCAGCTTCGGACAGGGACCAGATACGCAGTATTTT.

CDR3 region: CASSIVSSEETQYF. The CDR3 nucleotides read TGTGCCAGTAGTATCGTATCTAGTGAAGAGACCCAGTACTTC. The chain links TRBV19 to TRBJ2-5; D unclear. With 3 bases removed from V and 3 bases from J, the gap between germline ends came to 11 bases. Germline CDR1 is LNHDA and CDR2 is SQIVND (reference sequence). This CDR3 is 14 amino acids long. The variable domain in full, completed from reference TRBV19 and TRBJ2-5, reads DGGITQSPKYLFRKEGQNVTLSCEQNLNHDAMYWYRQDPGQGLRLIYYSQIVNDFQKGDIAEGYSVSREKKESFPLTVTSAQKNPTAFYLCASSIVSSEETQYFGPGTRLLVL.

This chain uses TRBV28 with TRBJ2-1, with TRBD2 matching 14 bases. The germline gives CDR1 MDHEN, CDR2 SYDVKM. The CDR3 is 16 amino acids. With 5 bases clipped from V and 5 bases from J, the junction kept 5 bases outside the gene matches. The CDR3 region is CASSDRLAGGHNEQFF. As DNA, the CDR3 is TGTGCCAGCAGTGATAGACTAGCGGGAGGGCACAATGAGCAGTTCTTC. Filled out from reference TRBV28 and TRBJ2-1, the complete variable domain reads DVKVTQSSRYLVKRTGEKVFLECVQDMDHENMFWYRQDPGLGLRLIYFSYDVKMKEKGDIPEGYSVSREKKERFSLILESASTNQTSMYLCASSDRLAGGHNEQFFGPGTRLTVL.

On this clone itself: Mismatch with germline at one junction end may stem from a read error. The gene calls are TRBV27 and TRBJ1-2; 11 bases align to TRBD1. CDR3 length: 17 amino acids. Germline V gene data show CDR1 as MNHEY and CDR2 as SMNVEV (reference sequence). CDR3 sequence (DNA): TGTGCCACCAGTGACACCCGGACAGGGGGCGACGTTGAAGGCTACACCTTC. This gives the protein CATSDTRTGGDVEGYTF.

This clone came up a few times. The sample carries other DNA sequences with the same CDR3. The rearrangement uses TRBV7-2 and TRBJ2-5; no clear D gene. The V end lost 5 bases, the J end lost 2 bases, and 3 bases lay between the germline ends. The germline V gene has CDR1 SGHTA and CDR2 FQGNSA. This CDR3 region has 11 residues. This chain's CDR3 is CASSPQETQYF. The CDR3 DNA follows: TGTGCCAGCAGCCCGCAAGAGACCCAGTACTTC.

The gene calls are TRBV18 and TRBJ2-3; 11 bases are shared with TRBD1. The germline V gene has CDR1 KGHSH and CDR2 LQKENI. This CDR3 has 15 residues. J gave up 6 bases and V 3 bases, and 5 bases lay outside the gene matches. CDR3 residues: CASSPRTGGADTQYF. The CDR3 bases are TGTGCCAGCTCACCTCGGACAGGGGGCGCGGATACGCAGTATTTT. The variable domain in full, with the rest retrieved from reference TRBV18 and TRBJ2-3, is NAGVMQNPRHLVRRRGQEARLRCSPMKGHSHVYWYRQLPEEGLKFMVYLQKENIIDESGMPKERFSAEFPKEGPSILRIQQVVRGDSAAYFCASSPRTGGADTQYFGPGTRLTVL.